This T cell receptor (beta chain) was profiled in a study of T cells in Graves' hyperthyroidism and ophthalmopathy. General study points: A median approximately 6.5 months before onset, the model predicted ophthalmopathy. A 13 V-J signature model discriminated ophthalmopathy versus stable hyperthyroidism.

The CDR3 length is 16 residues. Per germline, CDR1 GTSNPN and CDR2 SVGIG (reference sequence). Trimming pared 0 bases from V and 10 bases from J, leaving 24 bases between. This clonotype was picked up many times. Antigen unknown. Amplification targeted TCR beta CDR3 regions from RNA transcripts. When the TCR CDR3 underwent first-round RT-PCR, the HTBI primer set was used. Using its own MiXCR run on the multiplex PCR reads, TCRdb lists one record per CDR3 protein. The repertoire consists of 600,000 or so distinct CDR3 sequences, with 13% to 15% occurring once and the leading ten covering roughly an eighth. Based on clinical symptoms, serum thyroxine and TRAb, thyroid ultrasound and orbital computed tomography, diagnoses were reached. Each 10 ml fresh peripheral blood draw supplied the PBMCs.

The V and J genes are TRBV30 and TRBJ1-2; D unclear. The receptor comes from a woman between 50 and 59 years old with Graves' ophthalmopathy. Material for sequencing was blood. The CDR3 sequence is CAWSVEFGVTKRFYTF. CDR3 sequence (DNA): TGTGCCTGGAGTGTAGAGTTTGGGGTCACGAAGAGATTCTACACCTTC.